This TCR beta chain was documented in a study of blood T cell repertoires in COVID-19. The wider study: The United States, Italy and Spain were the sources of the acute and convalescent COVID-19 samples. From T cells, B-cell-depleted T cells, or PBMCs came the material, which was cDNA or gDNA.

The repertoire was sequenced with immunoSEQ multiplex PCR; TCRdb's copy has only in-frame clones and lacks some. Here the sample spans 150,000 to 200,000 clones, around 80% being singletons. The CDR3 is 15 amino acids. The V gene's germline CDR1 is SEHNR and CDR2 FQNEAQ (reference sequence). With 3 bases clipped from V and 3 bases from J, the junction kept 6 bases outside the gene matches. The TCR comes from a woman of 80 years or more with active or convalescent COVID-19. The V call is TRBV7-9, the J call TRBJ2-3; TRBD2 aligns across 7 bases. The specimen sequenced was peripheral blood. CDR3 DNA: TGTGCCAGCAGCTTCGACGGGGGGAGAACAGATACGCAGTATTTT. It specifies CASSFDGGRTDTQYF.